Following are 12 T cell receptor beta chains from one sample sequenced in a study of T cells after yellow fever vaccination. Using its own MiXCR run on the 5' RACE reads, TCRdb lists one record per CDR3 protein. Among roughly 65,000 distinct CDR3 sequences listed, 4.5% to 7.5% were seen once. Material: CD4+ T cells sorted from PBMCs, obtained around 15 days after the first yellow fever vaccination. The receptors shown here come from a man aged 18 to 30 who received the YFV17D yellow fever vaccine.

This clonotype was observed many times. V and J are TRBV7-2 and TRBJ1-4; D unresolved. Trimming removed 3 bases from V and 8 bases from J, with 13 bases in between. The CDR3 has 14 amino acids. Germline V gives CDR1 SGHTA, CDR2 FQGNSA. The CDR3 sequence is CASSFQGGREKLFF. The CDR3, as DNA: TGTGCCAGCAGCTTTCAAGGCGGTAGAGAAAAACTGTTTTTT.

This clonotype has at least ten counts. V gene TRBV5-6 combines with J gene TRBJ2-5; the match to TRBD1 covers 8 bases. Germline CDR1 and CDR2: SGHDT and YYEEEE. The CDR3 is 14 amino acids. Germline trimming cut 5 bases from V and 9 bases from J; bases unmatched to any gene: 12. The chain's CDR3 is CASRRTGFPAAQYF. CDR3 nucleotides: TGTGCCAGCAGGAGGACAGGGTTCCCAGCGGCCCAGTACTTC. Filled out from reference TRBV5-6 and TRBJ2-5, the complete variable domain reads DAGVTQSPTHLIKTRGQQVTLRCSPKSGHDTVSWYQQALGQGPQFIFQYYEEEERQRGNFPDRFSGHQFPNYSSELNVNALLLGDSALYLCASRRTGFPAAQYFGPGTRLLVL.

This clonotype was recorded many times. The chain links TRBV20-1 to TRBJ2-3, with D unresolved. The CDR3 covers 13 residues. The germline V and J ends were trimmed by 1 base and 6 bases, with 11 bases remaining between them. Germline assignment: CDR1 DFQATT and CDR2 SNEGSKA (reference sequence). The CDR3 region is CSARGPVVDTQYF. In DNA form, the CDR3 reads TGCAGTGCTAGAGGTCCCGTGGTGGATACGCAGTATTTT.

This clonotype was recorded at least ten times. This sequence joins TRBV10-3 and TRBJ2-3; 8 nucleotides line up with TRBD2. Germline V gene data show CDR1 as ENHRY and CDR2 as SYGVKD. The CDR3 is made up of 13 amino acids. CDR3: CVVSGGSTDTQYF. The CDR3 region has the DNA TGTGTTGTGTCGGGGGGGAGCACAGATACGCAGTATTTT.

This clonotype was picked up many times. The junction does not match germline at one end; this may be a read error. This chain joins TRBV12-3 or TRBV12-4 and TRBJ1-2; 8 positions agree with TRBD1. The CDR3 runs 12 residues. CDR3: CASSLGDRSLGF. CDR3 nucleotide sequence: TGTGCCAGCAGTTTAGGGGACAGGTCATTAGGATTC.

In this sample, this clonotype turned up many times. The genes are TRBV5-6 and TRBJ1-5; D gene unclear. V was pared by 0 bases and J by 2 bases, with 12 bases between. The CDR3 contains 16 residues. The V gene's germline CDR1 is SGHDT and CDR2 YYEEEE. The CDR3 nucleotides are TGTGCCAGCAGCTTGGGGAGCATAGCTCGCAATCAGCCCCAGCATTTT. Protein: CASSLGSIARNQPQHF.

This clonotype was counted many times. V is TRBV18 and J is TRBJ1-5; tentatively, D is TRBD1 (5 bases). Deletions cut 5 bases from V and 0 bases from J, with 8 bases between. The length of the CDR3 is 14 residues. Germline CDR1 KGHSH, CDR2 LQKENI. The CDR3 here is CASSGANSNQPQHF. The CDR3 nucleotides read TGTGCCAGCTCAGGGGCTAATAGCAATCAGCCCCAGCATTTT.

With regard to this clonotype: This clone may be a read error of a much larger clone one base away. This sequence joins TRBV4-3 and TRBJ2-2; TRBD2 is a possible D gene (5 bases). Germline CDR1 reads LGHNA; CDR2 reads YSLEER. This CDR3 has 16 amino acids. The CDR3 is CTSSQDPELVTGELFF. The CDR3 coding sequence is TGCACCAGCAGCCAAGATCCCGAACTAGTAACCGGGGAGCTGTTTTTT.

This clonotype has ten or more counts. The chain employs TRBV12-3 or TRBV12-4 and TRBJ1-6, with D tentatively TRBD1 (6 bases). The germline V and J ends were trimmed by 5 bases and 8 bases, with 10 bases remaining between them. The CDR3 spans 13 residues. CDR3 residues: CASSGQSDSPLHF. In DNA form, the CDR3 reads TGTGCCAGCAGTGGACAGTCGGATTCACCCCTCCACTTT.

Only a few counts were recorded for this clonotype. The V and J genes are TRBV3-2 and TRBJ2-2; the tabulated D call, TRBD2, remains unverified against the DNA. TRBV3-2 has pseudogene status. CDR3 size: 18 residues. The DNA of the CDR3 is TGTGCCTGCACCCCCGGACTAGCGGGGGTCTCGAACACCGGGGAGCTGTTTTTT. Translation: CACTPGLAGVSNTGELFF.

This clonotype has at least ten counts. The CDR3 loop reads CASSLVHTTHTQYF. The CDR3 DNA follows: TGTGCCAGCAGCTTAGTCCACACGACACATACGCAGTATTTT. The chain recombines TRBV7-2 with TRBJ2-3; D not certain. The CDR3 covers 14 residues. Trimming stripped 1 base from V and 7 bases from J, with 12 bases between. Germline V gene sequence: CDR1 SGHTA, CDR2 FQGNSA.

This clonotype was picked up many times. V is TRBV28 and J is TRBJ2-5; TRBD1 aligns across 7 bases. The junction had 8 bases not matched to a gene; V was cut back by 6 bases and J by 4 bases. CDR1 MDHEN and CDR2 SYDVKM come from the germline V gene. The CDR3 totals 14 residues. This CDR3 reads CASRPQGMTETQYF. As DNA, the CDR3 is TGTGCCAGCAGACCACAGGGGATGACAGAGACCCAGTACTTC.